The present TCR beta chain was sequenced within a study of T cell changes during pregnancy in multiple sclerosis. Here immunoSEQ multiplex PCR was the method, and the copy in TCRdb shows in-frame clones only, minus some. The table has about 100,000 clones, about nine tenths seen once. This TCR was sampled from a female donor with multiple sclerosis, enrolled in a pregnancy study. Sample: peripheral blood, taken in the second trimester of pregnancy.

The CDR3 DNA reads TGTGCCAGCAGTTTGGTGCTAGCGGGAGACTATGAGCAGTTCTTC. Its protein is CASSLVLAGDYEQFF. The gene calls are TRBV27 and TRBJ2-1; 10 nucleotides match TRBD2. J gave up 8 bases and V 3 bases, and 7 bases lay outside the gene matches. The CDR3 totals 15 residues. In germline, CDR1 is MNHEY, CDR2 SMNVEV (reference sequence).